This T cell receptor (beta chain) was captured by sequencing in a study of blood T cell repertoires in COVID-19. Study summary: Material from acute and convalescent COVID-19 was sourced from the United States, Italy and Spain. T cells, B-cell-depleted T cells, or PBMCs supplied cDNA or gDNA.

This CDR3 is built from 15 residues. The germline gives CDR1 LGHDT, CDR2 YNNKEL (reference sequence). V lost 3 bases and J 5 bases, leaving 14 bases between the germline ends. The assay was immunoSEQ multiplex PCR, and TCRdb's table has in-frame clones only and misses some. The table records some 97,000 clones, around four fifths of them present only once. The sequence was obtained from a woman aged 70-85 years with acute or convalescent COVID-19. Sequencing was done on a sample of peripheral blood. The V gene is TRBV3-1 (or the pseudogene TRBV3-2), the J gene TRBJ1-5; perhaps TRBD1 as D (6 bases). CDR3: CASSHEQGTDQPQHF. DNA for the CDR3: TGTGCCAGCAGCCATGAACAGGGAACGGATCAGCCCCAGCATTTT.